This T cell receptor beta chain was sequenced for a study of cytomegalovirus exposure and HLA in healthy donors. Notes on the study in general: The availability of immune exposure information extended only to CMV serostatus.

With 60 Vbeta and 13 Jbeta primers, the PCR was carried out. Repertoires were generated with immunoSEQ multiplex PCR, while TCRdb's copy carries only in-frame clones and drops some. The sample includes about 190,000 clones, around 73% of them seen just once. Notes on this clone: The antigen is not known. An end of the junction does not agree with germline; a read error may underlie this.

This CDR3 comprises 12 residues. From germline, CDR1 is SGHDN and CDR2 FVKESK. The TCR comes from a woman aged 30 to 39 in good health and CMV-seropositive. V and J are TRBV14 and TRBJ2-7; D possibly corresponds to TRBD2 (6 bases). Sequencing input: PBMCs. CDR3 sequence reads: CASSQDGAGPSF. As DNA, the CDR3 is TGTGCCAGCAGCCAAGATGGCGCGGGGCCGTCCTTC.